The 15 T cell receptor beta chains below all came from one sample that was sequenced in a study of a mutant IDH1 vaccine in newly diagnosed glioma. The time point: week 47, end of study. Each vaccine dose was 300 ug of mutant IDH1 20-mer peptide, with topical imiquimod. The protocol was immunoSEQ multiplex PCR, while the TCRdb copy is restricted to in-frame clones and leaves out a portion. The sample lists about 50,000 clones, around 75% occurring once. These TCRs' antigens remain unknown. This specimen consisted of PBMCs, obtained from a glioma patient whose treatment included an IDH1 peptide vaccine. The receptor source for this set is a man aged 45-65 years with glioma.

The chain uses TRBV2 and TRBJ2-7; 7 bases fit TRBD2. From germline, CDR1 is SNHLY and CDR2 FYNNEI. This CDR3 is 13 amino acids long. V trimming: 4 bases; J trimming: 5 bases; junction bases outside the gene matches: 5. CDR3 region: CASSGEGFNEQYF. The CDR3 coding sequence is TGTGCCAGCAGTGGGGAGGGTTTCAACGAGCAGTACTTC.

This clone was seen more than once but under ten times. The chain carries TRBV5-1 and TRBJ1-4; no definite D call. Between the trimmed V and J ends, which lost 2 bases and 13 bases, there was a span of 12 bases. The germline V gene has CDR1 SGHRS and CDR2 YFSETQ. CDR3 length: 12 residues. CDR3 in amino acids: CASSFDRQRLFF. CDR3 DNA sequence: TGCGCCAGCAGCTTCGACCGACAACGACTGTTTTTT. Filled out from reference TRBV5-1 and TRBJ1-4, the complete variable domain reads KAGVTQTPRYLIKTRGQQVTLSCSPISGHRSVSWYQQTPGQGLQFLFEYFSETQRNKGNFPGRFSGRQFSNSRSEMNVSTLELGDSALYLCASSFDRQRLFFGSGTQLSVL.

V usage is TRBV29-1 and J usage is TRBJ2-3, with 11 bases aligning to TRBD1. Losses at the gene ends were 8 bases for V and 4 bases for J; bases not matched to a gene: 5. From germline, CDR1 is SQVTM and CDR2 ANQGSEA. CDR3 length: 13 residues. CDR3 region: CSSGQGASDTQYF. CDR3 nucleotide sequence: TGCAGCTCCGGACAGGGGGCTTCAGATACGCAGTATTTT.

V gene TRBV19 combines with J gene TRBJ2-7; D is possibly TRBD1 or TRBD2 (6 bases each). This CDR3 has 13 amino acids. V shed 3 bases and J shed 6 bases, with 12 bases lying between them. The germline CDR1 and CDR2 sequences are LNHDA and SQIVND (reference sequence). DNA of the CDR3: TGTGCCAGTAGTATTAACGGGGGCCGCGAGCAGTACTTC. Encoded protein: CASSINGGREQYF. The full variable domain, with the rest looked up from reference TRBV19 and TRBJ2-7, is DGGITQSPKYLFRKEGQNVTLSCEQNLNHDAMYWYRQDPGQGLRLIYYSQIVNDFQKGDIAEGYSVSREKKESFPLTVTSAQKNPTAFYLCASSINGGREQYFGPGTRLTVT.

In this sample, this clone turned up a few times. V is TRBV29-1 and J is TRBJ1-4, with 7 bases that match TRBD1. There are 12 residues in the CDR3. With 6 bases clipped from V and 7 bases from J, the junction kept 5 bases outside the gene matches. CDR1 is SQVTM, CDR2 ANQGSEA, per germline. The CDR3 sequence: CSVRGSSEKLFF. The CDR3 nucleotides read TGCAGCGTCAGGGGGAGTAGTGAAAAACTGTTTTTT. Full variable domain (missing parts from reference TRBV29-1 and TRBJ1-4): SAVISQKPSRDICQRGTSLTIQCQVDSQVTMMFWYRQQPGQSLTLIATANQGSEATYESGFVIDKFPISRPNLTFSTLTVSNMSPEDSSIYLCSVRGSSEKLFFGSGTQLSVL.

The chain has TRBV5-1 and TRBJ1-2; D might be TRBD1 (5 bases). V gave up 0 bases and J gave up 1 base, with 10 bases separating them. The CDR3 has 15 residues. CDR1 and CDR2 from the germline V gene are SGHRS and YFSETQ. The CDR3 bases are TGCGCCAGCAGCTTGGACAGGAATGGTAACTATGGCTACACCTTC. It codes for CASSLDRNGNYGYTF.

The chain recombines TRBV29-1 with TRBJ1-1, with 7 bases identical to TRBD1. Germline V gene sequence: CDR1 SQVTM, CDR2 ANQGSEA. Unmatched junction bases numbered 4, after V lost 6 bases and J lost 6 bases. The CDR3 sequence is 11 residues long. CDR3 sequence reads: CSVQGGSEAFF. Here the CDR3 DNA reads TGCAGCGTCCAGGGGGGGTCTGAAGCTTTCTTT.

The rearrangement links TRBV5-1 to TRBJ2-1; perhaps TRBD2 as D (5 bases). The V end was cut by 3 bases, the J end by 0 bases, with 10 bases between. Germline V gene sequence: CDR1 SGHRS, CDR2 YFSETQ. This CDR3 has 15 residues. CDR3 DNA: TGCGCCAGCAGCTCTCAGCGGAGCTCCTACAATGAGCAGTTCTTC. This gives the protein CASSSQRSSYNEQFF.

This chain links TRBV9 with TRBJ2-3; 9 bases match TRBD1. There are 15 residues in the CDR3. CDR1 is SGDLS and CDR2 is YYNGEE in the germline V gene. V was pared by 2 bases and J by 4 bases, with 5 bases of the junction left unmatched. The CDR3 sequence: CASSVTGGDPDTQYF. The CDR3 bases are TGTGCCAGCAGCGTTACAGGGGGCGACCCAGATACGCAGTATTTT.

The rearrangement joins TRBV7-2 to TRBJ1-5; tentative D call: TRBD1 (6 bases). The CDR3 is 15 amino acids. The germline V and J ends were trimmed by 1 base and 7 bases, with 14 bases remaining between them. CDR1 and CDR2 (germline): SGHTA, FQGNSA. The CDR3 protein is CASSLGGGSRQPQHF. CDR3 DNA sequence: TGTGCCAGCAGCTTAGGAGGGGGATCGAGGCAGCCCCAGCATTTT.

The CDR3 sequence: CASGLDQTGPQYF. CDR3 DNA sequence: TGTGCTAGTGGTTTGGACCAGACAGGGCCCCAGTACTTC. The gene calls are TRBV12-5 and TRBJ2-7; 7 nucleotides line up with TRBD1. This CDR3 comprises 13 residues. V was clipped by 1 base and J by 10 bases; unmatched bases: 7. The germline V gene has CDR1 LGHNT and CDR2 FRNRAP.

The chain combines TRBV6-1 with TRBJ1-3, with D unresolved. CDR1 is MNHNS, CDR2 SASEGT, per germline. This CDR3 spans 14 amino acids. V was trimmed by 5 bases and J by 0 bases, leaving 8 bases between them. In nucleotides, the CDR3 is TGTGCCAGCAGTCCGGACTTCTCTGGAAACACCATATATTTT. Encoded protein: CASSPDFSGNTIYF.

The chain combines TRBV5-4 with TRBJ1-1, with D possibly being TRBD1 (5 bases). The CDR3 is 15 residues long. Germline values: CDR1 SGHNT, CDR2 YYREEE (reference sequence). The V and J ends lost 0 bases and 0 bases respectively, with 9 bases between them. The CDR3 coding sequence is TGTGCCAGCAGCTTGGACAGGTTGATGAACACTGAAGCTTTCTTT. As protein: CASSLDRLMNTEAFF.

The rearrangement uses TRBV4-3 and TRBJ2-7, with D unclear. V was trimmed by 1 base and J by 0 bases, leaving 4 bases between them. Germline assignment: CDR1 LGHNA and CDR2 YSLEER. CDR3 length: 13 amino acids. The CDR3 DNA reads TGCGCCAGCAGCCAAGGTGTCTCCTACGAGCAGTACTTC. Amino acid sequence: CASSQGVSYEQYF.

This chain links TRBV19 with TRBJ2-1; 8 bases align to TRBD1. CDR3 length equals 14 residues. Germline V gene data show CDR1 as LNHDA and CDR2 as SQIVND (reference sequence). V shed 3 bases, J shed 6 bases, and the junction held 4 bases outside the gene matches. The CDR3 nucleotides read TGTGCCAGTAGTATCCAGGGGGCACGCAATGAGCAGTTCTTC. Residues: CASSIQGARNEQFF. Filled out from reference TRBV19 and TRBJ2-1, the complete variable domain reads DGGITQSPKYLFRKEGQNVTLSCEQNLNHDAMYWYRQDPGQGLRLIYYSQIVNDFQKGDIAEGYSVSREKKESFPLTVTSAQKNPTAFYLCASSIQGARNEQFFGPGTRLTVL.